Each of the 20 T cell receptor beta chains below was sequenced from the same sample in a study of blood T cell repertoires in COVID-19 (dated by TCRdb to 2020 to 2021). Libraries were made using the immunoSEQ multiplex PCR assay. TCRdb re-hosts the immuneACCESS table, in-frame sequences only. Its copies lack some clones; in the studies checked, an unresolved V gene accounts for under half of them, and the cause for the rest is not known. Across this sample there are about 240,000 clones, with 70% to 90% seen only once. Clones ranked in the top ten supply roughly 5.8% of the sample. Sequencing used peripheral blood. These receptors were obtained from a man aged 60-69 years with acute or convalescent COVID-19.

This clone was observed a handful of times. The V and J genes are TRBV30 and TRBJ2-2, with a possible D match to TRBD1 (6 bases). Per the germline V gene, CDR1 is GTSNPN and CDR2 is SVGIG (reference sequence). CDR3 length equals 12 residues. Trimming took 5 bases from V and 6 from J, leaving 10 bases between them. As DNA, the CDR3 is TGTGCCTGGGGCCAGGGGCCCGGGGAGCTGTTTTTT. As protein: CAWGQGPGELFF.

This clone appeared a single time. V usage is TRBV5-8 and J usage is TRBJ1-5, with unresolved D. The CDR3 contains 15 residues. Germline V gives CDR1 SGHTS, CDR2 YDEGEE. The germline V and J ends were trimmed by 4 bases and 5 bases, with 16 bases remaining between them. In nucleotides, the CDR3 is TGTGCCAGCAGCCTCTCCGGAGGCGGTGATCAGCCCCAGCATTTT. Translation: CASSLSGGGDQPQHF.

The chain recombines TRBV6-1 with TRBJ1-1, with TRBD1 matching over 12 bases. From germline, CDR1 is MNHNS and CDR2 SASEGT. This CDR3 contains 15 residues. The ends lost 3 bases at V and 5 bases at J; junction bases unmatched: 4. CDR3 sequence: CASSEGTGGRTEAFF. Written as DNA, the CDR3 is TGTGCCAGCAGTGAGGGGACAGGGGGCAGGACTGAAGCTTTCTTT.

The chain employs TRBV27 and TRBJ1-5; weak D call: TRBD1 (6 bases). V lost 5 bases, J lost 2 bases, and 16 bases lay in between. Germline CDR1 MNHEY, CDR2 SMNVEV (reference sequence). This CDR3 has 16 residues. The CDR3 loop is CASSPILEGGNQPQHF. In nucleotides, the CDR3 is TGTGCCAGCAGTCCCATCCTCGAGGGGGGCAATCAGCCCCAGCATTTT.

This rearrangement joins TRBV27 to TRBJ1-2; 7 bases are a match to TRBD1. The J segment lost 5 bases and the V segment lost 5 bases, leaving 5 bases of the junction unmatched. The CDR3 spans 13 residues. Germline CDR1 MNHEY, CDR2 SMNVEV (reference sequence). DNA for the CDR3: TGTGCCAGCAGTCCCGGGGACAGTTATGGCTACACCTTC. Amino acids: CASSPGDSYGYTF.

J is TRBJ2-1 and V is TRBV7-8, with TRBD1 matching 10 bases. The junction had 9 bases not matched to a gene; V was cut back by 5 bases and J by 5 bases. The CDR3 runs 16 residues. Germline V gives CDR1 SGHVS, CDR2 FQNEAQ. This CDR3 reads CASSRRTGGTNNEQFF. The CDR3 nucleotides read TGTGCCAGCAGCCGCCGGACAGGGGGGACCAACAATGAGCAGTTCTTC. The whole variable domain, filled in from reference TRBV7-8 and TRBJ2-1, reads GAGVSQSPRYKVAKRGQDVALRCDPISGHVSLFWYQQALGQGPEFLTYFQNEAQLDKSGLPSDRFFAERPEGSVSTLKIQRTQQEDSAVYLCASSRRTGGTNNEQFFGPGTRLTVL.

The genes are TRBV7-2 and TRBJ1-5, with a weak D call TRBD1 (6 bases). Germline CDR1 SGHTA, CDR2 FQGNSA. CDR3 length: 16 residues. V lost 5 bases, J lost 4 bases, and 18 bases lay in between. Here the CDR3 reads CASSPGGQGRNQPQHF. The CDR3 DNA sequence: TGTGCCAGCAGCCCGGGGGGGCAGGGCCGGAATCAGCCCCAGCATTTT.

This clone appeared once. This chain connects TRBV28 to TRBJ1-3; D is uncertain. V lost 6 bases, J lost 0 bases, and 6 bases lay in between. Germline loops: CDR1 MDHEN, CDR2 SYDVKM. The CDR3 contains 13 residues. The CDR3 protein is CASRYPSGNTIYF. The CDR3 nucleotides are TGTGCCAGCAGGTATCCCTCTGGAAACACCATATATTTT.

This chain links TRBV20-1 with TRBJ2-1; D gene uncertain. This CDR3 comprises 14 residues. V was pared by 3 bases and J by 5 bases, with 14 bases between. Germline loops: CDR1 DFQATT, CDR2 SNEGSKA (reference sequence). CDR3 region: CSASSAHHNNEQFF. CDR3 nucleotides: TGCAGTGCTAGTAGTGCCCACCACAACAATGAGCAGTTCTTC.

This clone showed up just once. The chain couples TRBV6-6 to TRBJ2-3; 8 positions match TRBD1. V lost 7 bases to trimming and J lost 4 bases; unmatched junction nucleotides: 13. The CDR3 length is 16 residues. Germline V gene lookup returns CDR1 MNHNY and CDR2 SVGAGI (reference sequence). DNA for the CDR3: TGTGCCAGCACTATACAGGGGGTCGGCGGGGCAGATACGCAGTATTTT. Its translation: CASTIQGVGGADTQYF.

V and J are TRBV7-9 and TRBJ2-7; tentatively, D is TRBD2 (6 bases). In germline, CDR1 is SEHNR, CDR2 FQNEAQ (reference sequence). The CDR3 runs 11 residues. V was shortened by 2 bases and J by 9 bases, with 8 bases between the two germline ends. CDR3 residues: CASSLSGPQYF. The CDR3, as DNA: TGTGCCAGCAGCTTAAGCGGGCCGCAGTACTTC.

V gene TRBV28 combines with J gene TRBJ2-1; possibly TRBD2 for D (6 bases). V lost 3 bases to trimming and J lost 3 bases, with 15 bases between them. The CDR3 consists of 16 residues. CDR1 and CDR2 (germline): MDHEN, SYDVKM. CDR3 protein: CASSLGVGGNYNEQFF. The CDR3 DNA sequence: TGTGCCAGCAGTTTGGGGGTGGGCGGGAACTACAATGAGCAGTTCTTC.

This chain joins TRBV7-3 and TRBJ1-5, with 7 bases aligning to TRBD1. V trimming: 5 bases; J trimming: 0 bases; junction bases outside the gene matches: 4. CDR3 size: 15 residues. From germline, CDR1 is SGHTA and CDR2 FQGTGA. CDR3 loop: CASSPTGHSNQPQHF. In nucleotides, the CDR3 is TGTGCCAGCAGCCCGACAGGGCATAGCAATCAGCCCCAGCATTTT.

This clone occurred a few times. J is TRBJ2-7 and V is TRBV6-6; 14 nucleotides line up with TRBD2. The J segment lost 1 base and the V segment lost 5 bases, leaving 1 base of the junction unmatched. CDR1 is MNHNY, CDR2 SVGAGI, per germline (reference sequence). This CDR3 comprises 15 residues. CDR3 nucleotide sequence: TGTGCCAGCAGTGGGACTAGCGGGAGTTCCTACGAGCAGTACTTC. Translation: CASSGTSGSSYEQYF.

This clone was seen a few times. The chain carries TRBV9 and TRBJ2-5; D is possibly TRBD1 (6 bases). Trimming removed 4 bases from V and 0 bases from J, with 10 bases in between. Per the germline V gene, CDR1 is SGDLS and CDR2 is YYNGEE. The CDR3 is 14 residues long. CDR3 protein: CASSSQGYQETQYF. The CDR3 region has the DNA TGTGCCAGCAGCTCGCAGGGGTACCAAGAGACCCAGTACTTC.

The chain joins TRBV6-5 to TRBJ1-2; D unresolved. The CDR3 is made up of 12 amino acids. Germline CDR1 reads MNHEY; CDR2 reads SVGAGI. The V gene lost 2 bases and the J gene lost 6 bases, with 7 bases spanning the gap. The CDR3 nucleotides are TGTGCCAGCAGTTACGACGGGGATGGCTACACCTTC. Protein product: CASSYDGDGYTF.

The chain has TRBV4-2 and TRBJ2-1; TRBD2 is a possible D gene (5 bases). From germline, CDR1 is LGHNA and CDR2 YNFKEQ. Trimming removed 4 bases from V and 1 base from J, with 8 bases in between. This CDR3 has 14 amino acids. The CDR3 loop is CASSPRESYNEQFF. CDR3 coding DNA: TGTGCCAGCAGCCCTCGGGAATCCTACAATGAGCAGTTCTTC.

This clone has only a few counts. The chain uses TRBV30 and TRBJ1-5, with D perhaps matching TRBD1 (6 bases). The CDR3 contains 13 residues. Germline assignment: CDR1 GTSNPN and CDR2 SVGIG (reference sequence). Trimming shortened V by 2 bases and J by 3 bases, and 8 bases separated the two germline ends. The CDR3 bases are TGTGCCTGGAGTAAGGGGGACAATCAGCCCCAGCATTTT. This codes for CAWSKGDNQPQHF.

V is TRBV10-3 and J is TRBJ2-7; D might be TRBD1 (5 bases). CDR3 length equals 13 residues. V was shortened by 4 bases and J by 2 bases, with 9 bases between the two germline ends. CDR1 and CDR2 (germline): ENHRY, SYGVKD. The CDR3 is CAISARVAYEQYF. In DNA, the CDR3 is TGTGCCATCAGTGCCAGGGTGGCCTACGAGCAGTACTTC.

The chain joins TRBV28 to TRBJ2-2; TRBD1 agrees at 8 bases. The trim removed 8 bases at V and 1 base at J, leaving 6 bases unmatched. This CDR3 comprises 15 residues. Germline-derived CDR1 and CDR2 are MDHEN and SYDVKM. The CDR3 DNA is TGTGCCAGCTACACAGGGGGTTTGAACACCGGGGAGCTGTTTTTT. Translation: CASYTGGLNTGELFF.